The 18 T cell receptor beta chains reported below all come from one sample, sequenced in a study of blood T cell repertoires in COVID-19. Repertoires were generated with immunoSEQ multiplex PCR, while TCRdb's copy carries only in-frame clones and drops some. This sample has roughly 230,000 clones; 82% occur once, and the top ten carry 3.5% to 4%. The source material was peripheral blood. The receptors shown here come from a woman older than 75 with acute or convalescent COVID-19.

This clone was counted a single time. The chain is built from TRBV9 and TRBJ2-1; 12 bases agree with TRBD2. The CDR3 is 15 amino acids. Germline V CDR1 and CDR2: SGDLS, YYNGEE. V lost 3 bases and J lost 4; bases outside the gene matches: 2. CDR3 region: CASSALAGGYNEQFF. In DNA, the CDR3 is TGTGCCAGCAGCGCCCTAGCGGGGGGGTACAATGAGCAGTTCTTC.

V gene TRBV3-1 (or the pseudogene TRBV3-2) combines with J gene TRBJ1-2; weak D call: TRBD1 (6 bases). Germline V CDR1 and CDR2: LGHDT, YNNKEL (reference sequence). With 3 bases removed from V and 8 bases from J, the gap between germline ends came to 19 bases. CDR3 length: 15 amino acids. CDR3 nucleotides: TGTGCCAGCAGCCATCGAGGACAGTCCTTTGCGGGCTACACCTTC. It yields the protein CASSHRGQSFAGYTF.

The J gene is TRBJ2-3, the V gene TRBV7-8; 8 bases match TRBD1. Germline V gene lookup returns CDR1 SGHVS and CDR2 FQNEAQ. CDR3 size: 19 residues. V lost 4 bases, J lost 0 bases, and 15 bases stayed unmatched. In DNA, the CDR3 is TGTGCCAGCAGCTATCCGACAGGGGAGGTGGGGGTAAGCACAGATACGCAGTATTTT. Residues: CASSYPTGEVGVSTDTQYF.

This clone turned up a few times. This chain links TRBV4-1 with TRBJ1-1; 9 nucleotides align to TRBD1. The CDR3 sequence is 16 residues long. The V segment lost 0 bases and the J segment 3 bases; nucleotides outside the gene matches: 5. Germline V gives CDR1 MGHRA, CDR2 YSYEKL. CDR3 coding DNA: TGCGCCAGCAGCCAAGAAGGGGACAGGGATTACACTGAAGCTTTCTTT. Protein product: CASSQEGDRDYTEAFF.

This chain connects TRBV4-2 to TRBJ2-2; a possible D gene is TRBD2 (5 bases). Looked up from germline, CDR1 is LGHNA and CDR2 is YNFKEQ. V was clipped by 1 base and J by 2 bases, with 8 bases between them. This CDR3 comprises 15 residues. CDR3 coding DNA: TGTGCCAGCAGCCAAGGGGAGATAAACACCGGGGAGCTGTTTTTT. Translation gives CASSQGEINTGELFF.

This chain connects TRBV11-2 to TRBJ2-7; 7 bases are a match to TRBD1. This CDR3 has 13 amino acids. Germline CDR1 reads SGHAT; CDR2 reads FQNNGV. J lost 6 bases, V lost 5 bases, and 7 bases had no gene match. Here the CDR3 DNA reads TGTGCCAGCAGCAGACAGGGCTTAGGCGAGCAGTACTTC. Its protein product is CASSRQGLGEQYF.

The V call is TRBV6-5, the J call TRBJ1-2, with 7 bases identical to TRBD1. The CDR3 spans 13 residues. Germline V lookup: CDR1 MNHEY, CDR2 SVGAGI. The J segment lost 4 bases and the V segment lost 6 bases, leaving 5 bases of the junction unmatched. The CDR3, as DNA: TGTGCCAGCAGCCGGGGACAGCTCTATGGCTACACCTTC. This gives the protein CASSRGQLYGYTF.

V usage is TRBV15 and J usage is TRBJ2-5; 13 nucleotides agree with TRBD2. The CDR3 covers 17 residues. V lost 0 bases and J lost 0; bases outside the gene matches: 1. Germline V gives CDR1 LNHNV, CDR2 YYDKDF (reference sequence). The CDR3 nucleotides read TGTGCCACCAGCAGAGACGGACTAGCGGGGGACCAAGAGACCCAGTACTTC. Its translation is CATSRDGLAGDQETQYF. The complete variable domain, with remaining parts taken from reference TRBV15 and TRBJ2-5, reads DAMVIQNPRYQVTQFGKPVTLSCSQTLNHNVMYWYQQKSSQAPKLLFHYYDKDFNNEADTPDNFQSRRPNTSFCFLDIRSPGLGDTAMYLCATSRDGLAGDQETQYFGPGTRLLVL.

In DNA form, the CDR3 reads TGTGCCAGCAGCTTAACAGGCGGACAGCCCCAGCATTTT. It is translated as CASSLTGGQPQHF. The V and J genes are TRBV7-3 and TRBJ1-5; the D is unclear. The germline V gene encodes CDR1 SGHTA and CDR2 FQGTGA. V lost 0 bases, J lost 7 bases, and 7 bases lay in between. The CDR3 totals 13 residues.

V is TRBV27 and J is TRBJ2-5; maybe TRBD1 (6 bases). Germline loops: CDR1 MNHEY, CDR2 SMNVEV (reference sequence). The CDR3 loop spans 16 amino acids. V lost 5 bases to trimming and J lost 2 bases, with 18 bases between them. The CDR3 region has the DNA TGTGCCAGCAGTGTACTAGGGGGTGGACCACAAGAGACCCAGTACTTC. Translating gives CASSVLGGGPQETQYF.

V is TRBV28 and J is TRBJ2-7; 8 positions agree with TRBD2. This CDR3 contains 14 residues. V trimming: 7 bases; J trimming: 5 bases; junction bases outside the gene matches: 10. Germline V gene data show CDR1 as MDHEN and CDR2 as SYDVKM. The CDR3 region has the DNA TGTGCCAGCATCCCGGGAGGGGCCAAGAACGAGCAGTACTTC. The encoded protein is CASIPGGAKNEQYF.

This chain connects TRBV3-1 (or the pseudogene TRBV3-2) to TRBJ2-6; D is perhaps TRBD2 (5 bases). Trimming removed 4 bases at V and 0 bases at J, with 16 bases between. Germline values: CDR1 LGHDT, CDR2 YNNKEL (reference sequence). The CDR3 extends over 18 amino acids. The CDR3 DNA reads as TGTGCCAGCAGCCCTACCGGGATCCGATCCTCTGGGGCCAACGTCCTGACTTTC. Translated, it gives CASSPTGIRSSGANVLTF.

The chain joins TRBV9 to TRBJ1-1; 7 bases match TRBD1. The CDR3 totals 13 residues. The V gene end was trimmed by 4 bases and the J gene end by 3 bases; junction bases not matched to a gene: 3. Germline loops: CDR1 SGDLS, CDR2 YYNGEE. This CDR3 is CASSQGQHTEAFF. CDR3 in DNA: TGTGCCAGCAGCCAGGGACAGCACACTGAAGCTTTCTTT.

V usage is TRBV10-3 and J usage is TRBJ1-3, with 8 bases fitting TRBD1. CDR1 is ENHRY and CDR2 is SYGVKD in the germline V gene. This CDR3 is 15 amino acids long. V dropped 11 bases and J dropped 4; count of bases not matched to a gene: 13. CDR3 coding DNA: TGTGCCTCCCATGGGGTCAGGGGGCAAGGAAACACCATATATTTT. Protein product: CASHGVRGQGNTIYF.

The CDR3 loop reads CASSATGGNGYTF. The CDR3 DNA is TGTGCCAGCAGCGCGACAGGGGGCAATGGCTACACCTTC. V usage is TRBV7-2 and J usage is TRBJ1-2; TRBD1 matches at 10 bases. This CDR3 has 13 residues. Per the germline V gene, CDR1 is SGHTA and CDR2 is FQGNSA. With V trimmed by 5 bases and J by 6 bases, 3 bases remained unmatched.

The chain carries TRBV7-2 and TRBJ1-5; no reliable D call. Between the trimmed V and J ends, which lost 4 bases and 5 bases, there was a span of 9 bases. CDR1 SGHTA and CDR2 FQGNSA come from the germline V gene. This CDR3 contains 13 residues. The DNA for the CDR3 is TGTGCCAGCAGCTCCGACGGGGATCAGCCCCAGCATTTT. Protein product: CASSSDGDQPQHF.

This clone was recorded a few times. The rearrangement joins TRBV30 to TRBJ1-1; 10 nucleotides match TRBD1. Per the germline V gene, CDR1 is GTSNPN and CDR2 is SVGIG (reference sequence). This CDR3 is built from 17 residues. V was pared by 5 bases and J by 0 bases, with 12 bases of the junction left unmatched. DNA of the CDR3: TGTGCCTGGGCGACAGGGGGCCTAACTTATATGAACACTGAAGCTTTCTTT. Translating gives CAWATGGLTYMNTEAFF.

This rearrangement joins TRBV19 to TRBJ1-5; D unclear. Germline V gives CDR1 LNHDA, CDR2 SQIVND (reference sequence). This CDR3 has 15 amino acids. Trimming stripped 0 bases from V and 5 bases from J, with 11 bases between. The CDR3 here is CASSIDTRSHQPQHF. The CDR3 nucleotides read TGTGCCAGTAGTATAGATACGAGGAGCCATCAGCCCCAGCATTTT. Based on the CDR3 plus reference TRBV19 and TRBJ1-5, the full variable domain is DGGITQSPKYLFRKEGQNVTLSCEQNLNHDAMYWYRQDPGQGLRLIYYSQIVNDFQKGDIAEGYSVSREKKESFPLTVTSAQKNPTAFYLCASSIDTRSHQPQHFGDGTRLSIL.